The 7 T cell receptor beta chains below all came from one sample that was sequenced in a study of T-cell memory formation after mild COVID-19. TCRdb processed the 5' RACE reads anew with MiXCR; each CDR3 protein has one entry. The table records about 140,000 distinct CDR3 sequences, more than 13% of them present only once. Sequenced material: PBMCs or a T cell subset sorted from them (not recorded which). The receptors were sampled from an adult woman who had mild COVID-19 (a few samples of this study predate the infection). Cell type and time point are not known.

V usage is TRBV14 and J usage is TRBJ2-1; 10 nucleotides align to TRBD2. The V segment lost 2 bases and the J segment 2 bases; nucleotides outside the gene matches: 3. Germline lookup yields CDR1 SGHDN and CDR2 FVKESK. This CDR3 has 16 residues. The CDR3 loop is CASSQTGLAAYNEQFF. The CDR3 DNA is TGTGCCAGCAGCCAAACCGGACTAGCGGCCTACAATGAGCAGTTCTTC.

This clonotype came up a few times. The chain couples TRBV19 to TRBJ2-1; 7 bases align to TRBD2. The germline CDR1 and CDR2 sequences are LNHDA and SQIVND (reference sequence). The CDR3 is made up of 15 amino acids. The trim removed 5 bases at V and 9 bases at J, leaving 13 bases unmatched. The CDR3 DNA sequence: TGTGCCAGTAGTCCCCTCCCGGCGGGAGAAGGTGAGCAGTTCTTC. Residues: CASSPLPAGEGEQFF. Variable domain in full (rest from reference TRBV19 and TRBJ2-1): DGGITQSPKYLFRKEGQNVTLSCEQNLNHDAMYWYRQDPGQGLRLIYYSQIVNDFQKGDIAEGYSVSREKKESFPLTVTSAQKNPTAFYLCASSPLPAGEGEQFFGPGTRLTVL.

The chain employs TRBV4-3 and TRBJ2-7; perhaps D is TRBD1 or TRBD2 (5 bases each). The CDR3 consists of 14 residues. Trimming took 1 base from V and 2 from J, leaving 9 bases between them. The germline gives CDR1 LGHNA, CDR2 YSLEER. Here the CDR3 DNA reads TGCGCCAGCAGCCAAGGAGGGGACCCCTACGAGCAGTACTTC. Translated: CASSQGGDPYEQYF.

This clonotype was seen a handful of times. This chain connects TRBV7-2 to TRBJ2-7; D gene ambiguous. Deletions cut 1 base from V and 3 bases from J, with 10 bases between. This CDR3 is built from 14 residues. CDR1 and CDR2 (germline): SGHTA, FQGNSA. The CDR3: CASSLGTEYYEQYF. The CDR3 DNA reads TGTGCCAGCAGCTTAGGGACGGAGTACTACGAGCAGTACTTC.

This clonotype was detected a few times. CDR3: CSVEGPSGGTDTQYF. The CDR3 DNA reads TGCAGCGTTGAGGGGCCTAGCGGGGGCACAGATACGCAGTATTTT. V gene TRBV29-1 combines with J gene TRBJ2-3; 9 nucleotides line up with TRBD2. The germline V gene has CDR1 SQVTM and CDR2 ANQGSEA. The CDR3 covers 15 residues. The V gene end was trimmed by 3 bases and the J gene end by 1 base; junction bases not matched to a gene: 5.

The chain is built from TRBV28 and TRBJ2-1; 11 positions agree with TRBD2. The V gene end was trimmed by 6 bases and the J gene end by 6 bases; junction bases not matched to a gene: 4. The CDR3 runs 14 residues. Germline assignment: CDR1 MDHEN and CDR2 SYDVKM. The CDR3 spells CASRGSGRGNEQFF. Here the CDR3 DNA reads TGTGCCAGCAGGGGTAGCGGGAGGGGCAATGAGCAGTTCTTC. The entire variable domain, with the rest obtained from reference TRBV28 and TRBJ2-1, is as follows: DVKVTQSSRYLVKRTGEKVFLECVQDMDHENMFWYRQDPGLGLRLIYFSYDVKMKEKGDIPEGYSVSREKKERFSLILESASTNQTSMYLCASRGSGRGNEQFFGPGTRLTVL.

This clonotype was counted between two and nine times. The genes are TRBV18 and TRBJ2-2, with a weak D call TRBD1 (6 bases). The CDR3 runs 16 residues. The V end was cut by 0 bases, the J end by 2 bases, with 10 bases between. Looked up from germline, CDR1 is KGHSH and CDR2 is LQKENI. CDR3 coding DNA: TGTGCCAGCTCACCACCACAGGGAAGTAACACCGGGGAGCTGTTTTTT. Its translation: CASSPPQGSNTGELFF.